The following is a TCR beta chain sequence with its context. No antigen is known for it. Following extraction, RNA underwent reverse transcription to cDNA, which served as the sequencing template. Generated by immunoSEQ multiplex PCR, the TCRdb table keeps only in-frame clones and is missing some. The sample has some 180,000 clones; about 55% are singletons. The data originate from a study of CD8+ T cells in alopecia areata. Study information: Treated patients swallowed 5 to 10 mg of oral tofacitinib twice daily. Once tofacitinib had been taken for 6 to 18 months, 6 months off drug followed.

Treatment meaning: oral pan-JAK inhibitor, 5-10 mg twice daily. V lost 3 bases to trimming and J lost 5 bases, with 17 bases between them. CDR3 size: 15 residues. Germline loops: CDR1 SGDLS, CDR2 YYNGEE. Study findings and constraints: A single nonresponder leaves the baseline CD8+ expansion link to response uncertain.

This clonotype was sampled from a human donor with alopecia areata. The sample in question was CD8+ T cells sorted from blood, obtained at week 24, from a patient treated with tofacitinib. The chain employs TRBV9 and TRBJ1-2, with D maybe TRBD1 (6 bases). CDR3 DNA: TGTGCCAGCAGCGGCTTAAGACAGGATTCTTATGGCTACACCTTC. Translated, it gives CASSGLRQDSYGYTF.